The 24 T cell receptor beta chains below all came from one sample that was sequenced in a study of CD8 T cells in ankylosing spondylitis. Study-level findings and limits: The study identified a TCR beta motif of several highly homologous variants that appeared characteristic of ankylosing spondylitis blood.

TCRdb redid the calling of the 5' RACE reads with MiXCR, one entry per CDR3 protein. The profile shows more than 400,000 distinct CDR3 sequences, approximately 5.3% of them singletons. These receptors lack a known antigen. Sequences were obtained from blood, either unsorted or a sorted T cell fraction (not recorded which). The source is a male donor with ankylosing spondylitis.

The table lists this clonotype with many counts. The rearrangement links TRBV12-3 or TRBV12-4 to TRBJ2-1, with TRBD2 matching 11 bases. V was clipped by 0 bases and J by 6 bases; unmatched bases: 4. The CDR3 spans 16 residues. The CDR3 is CASSLAGLAGGNEQFF. Written as DNA, the CDR3 is TGTGCCAGCAGTTTAGCGGGCCTAGCGGGAGGCAATGAGCAGTTCTTC.

Many counts were recorded for this clonotype. The chain joins TRBV5-1 to TRBJ1-1; TRBD1 is a possible D gene (5 bases). Germline loops: CDR1 SGHRS, CDR2 YFSETQ. With 4 bases removed from V and 1 base from J, the gap between germline ends came to 11 bases. The CDR3 totals 14 residues. CDR3 coding DNA: TGCGCCAGCAGCATGAGGGGAGGGAACACTGAAGCTTTCTTT. Amino acids: CASSMRGGNTEAFF.

V usage is TRBV28 and J usage is TRBJ2-7; 12 bases fit TRBD2. The V gene's germline CDR1 is MDHEN and CDR2 SYDVKM. V shed 7 bases and J 3 bases; nucleotides not matched to a gene: 10. The CDR3 has 16 residues. The CDR3 reads CASTRLAGAGYYEQYF. The DNA of the CDR3 is TGTGCCAGCACCCGACTAGCGGGGGCGGGATACTACGAGCAGTACTTC.

This clonotype has a single count. This may stem from a read error, because a much larger clone lies one nucleotide away. The rearrangement uses TRBV4-1 and TRBJ2-1, with 9 bases matching TRBD1. The CDR3 spans 18 residues. The V segment lost 1 base and the J segment 4 bases; nucleotides outside the gene matches: 11. CDR1 MGHRA and CDR2 YSYEKL come from the germline V gene. The CDR3 bases are TGCGCCAGCAGCCAAGGTTACGGCGGGACAGGGTATTACAATGAGCAGTTCTTC. Translated, it gives CASSQGYGGTGYYNEQFF.

This clonotype showed up many times. This rearrangement joins TRBV7-8 to TRBJ2-1; D remains ambiguous. This CDR3 is built from 16 residues. The V gene's germline CDR1 is SGHVS and CDR2 FQNEAQ. V gave up 8 bases and J gave up 2 bases, with 19 bases separating them. The CDR3 loop is CASCQDAQVTYNEQFF. DNA of the CDR3: TGTGCCAGCTGCCAAGACGCGCAAGTAACCTACAATGAGCAGTTCTTC.

This clonotype came up many times. The genes are TRBV6-2 or TRBV6-3 and TRBJ2-2; D gene unclear. The V gene's germline CDR1 is MNHEY and CDR2 SVGEGT. Deletions cut 5 bases from V and 3 bases from J, with 10 bases between. The CDR3 loop spans 14 amino acids. The CDR3 loop is CASSPSVYTGELFF. The DNA of the CDR3 is TGTGCCAGCAGTCCAAGCGTTTACACCGGGGAGCTGTTTTTT.

This clonotype was observed many times. The gene calls are TRBV5-6 and TRBJ1-5, with TRBD1 identical over 10 bases. V was pared by 4 bases and J by 6 bases, with 4 bases of the junction left unmatched. Germline values: CDR1 SGHDT, CDR2 YYEEEE. The CDR3 covers 14 residues. The CDR3 reads CASSLRDRGQPQHF. The CDR3 DNA follows: TGTGCCAGCAGCCTACGGGACAGGGGTCAGCCCCAGCATTTT.

This clonotype was counted ten times or more. The chain joins TRBV10-3 to TRBJ1-2; 7 nucleotides align to TRBD1. Per germline, CDR1 ENHRY and CDR2 SYGVKD. CDR3 length equals 11 residues. Trimming took 8 bases from V and 8 from J; bases not matched to a gene: 5. The CDR3 loop is CAIEAGGGYTF. Written as DNA, the CDR3 is TGTGCCATCGAGGCAGGGGGGGGCTACACCTTC.

This clonotype was counted at least ten times. The rearrangement uses TRBV10-3 and TRBJ1-3, with D unclear. The CDR3 has 15 residues. Germline V gene sequence: CDR1 ENHRY, CDR2 SYGVKD. V lost 7 bases and J lost 3, with 16 bases in between. The CDR3 nucleotides are TGTGCCATCAATAATCAACTTGGGAGTGGAAACACCATATATTTT. This encodes CAINNQLGSGNTIYF.

This clonotype showed up many times. V gene TRBV5-1 combines with J gene TRBJ2-5; TRBD1 matches 7 bases. CDR3 length: 15 amino acids. The trim removed 0 bases at V and 3 bases at J, leaving 5 bases unmatched. Germline V gene sequence: CDR1 SGHRS, CDR2 YFSETQ. CDR3 sequence (DNA): TGCGCCAGCAGCTTGGGGACAGGCGCAGAAGAGACCCAGTACTTC. Translating it yields CASSLGTGAEETQYF.

The table lists this clonotype with many counts. The rearrangement links TRBV28 to TRBJ2-1; 11 positions match TRBD2. The trim removed 3 bases at V and 3 bases at J, leaving 10 bases unmatched. CDR3 length equals 18 residues. CDR1 is MDHEN and CDR2 is SYDVKM in the germline V gene. The CDR3 nucleotides are TGTGCCAGCAGTTTTCCTCATAGCGGGAGGGCCTTCTACAATGAGCAGTTCTTC. Protein sequence: CASSFPHSGRAFYNEQFF.

This clonotype came up many times. The chain links TRBV12-3 or TRBV12-4 to TRBJ2-2, with D maybe TRBD1 (5 bases). The germline V and J ends were trimmed by 6 bases and 1 base, with 9 bases remaining between them. This CDR3 comprises 14 residues. DNA for the CDR3: TGTGCCAGCAGGCCCACAGGGAACACCGGGGAGCTGTTTTTT. Translating it yields CASRPTGNTGELFF.

This clonotype was seen at least ten times. This chain links TRBV20-1 with TRBJ1-1; D is uncertain. Germline values: CDR1 DFQATT, CDR2 SNEGSKA (reference sequence). CDR3 length: 13 amino acids. Trimming took off 3 bases at V and 6 bases at J, with 14 bases between the two ends. The CDR3 here is CSASRAILAEAFF. CDR3 bases: TGCAGTGCTAGTCGGGCAATTCTTGCTGAAGCTTTCTTT.

There are many counts of this clonotype. The chain employs TRBV7-9 and TRBJ2-5, with a tentative D call TRBD1 (6 bases). Germline CDR1 reads SEHNR; CDR2 reads FQNEAQ (reference sequence). The length of the CDR3 is 15 residues. V lost 5 bases and J 6 bases, leaving 19 bases between the germline ends. The CDR3 DNA reads as TGTGCCAGCAGCCCCCGCCGGGACACCGGAAAGACCCAGTACTTC. This translates into CASSPRRDTGKTQYF.

This clonotype occurred many times. The chain carries TRBV5-1 and TRBJ1-1; weak D call: TRBD1 (5 bases). V lost 2 bases and J lost 3, with 11 bases in between. Germline V gene sequence: CDR1 SGHRS, CDR2 YFSETQ. This CDR3 spans 14 amino acids. Written as DNA, the CDR3 is TGCGCCAGCAGCTTCGGGGGGTTGGACACTGAAGCTTTCTTT. It encodes CASSFGGLDTEAFF.

In its sample, this clonotype was seen many times. This sequence joins TRBV11-2 and TRBJ1-1, with D possibly being TRBD1 (6 bases). CDR3 length: 13 amino acids. Trimming cost V 5 bases and J 8 bases, with 15 bases left between them. Germline CDR1 reads SGHAT; CDR2 reads FQNNGV. CDR3 nucleotides: TGTGCCAGCAGCACGACTCGACAGGTCGAAGCTTTCTTT. Amino acids: CASSTTRQVEAFF. The full variable domain, with the rest looked up from reference TRBV11-2 and TRBJ1-1, is EAGVAQSPRYKIIEKRQSVAFWCNPISGHATLYWYQQILGQGPKLLIQFQNNGVVDDSQLPKDRFSAERLKGVDSTLKIQPAKLEDSAVYLCASSTTRQVEAFFGQGTRLTVV.

The sample holds many counts of this clonotype. The V gene is TRBV29-1, the J gene TRBJ2-7; TRBD1 agrees at 8 bases. The CDR3 has 13 amino acids. V lost 6 bases to trimming and J lost 2 bases; unmatched junction nucleotides: 6. Germline CDR1 and CDR2: SQVTM and ANQGSEA. The CDR3 reads CSVTGGLTYEQYF. Here the CDR3 DNA reads TGCAGCGTCACAGGGGGATTAACCTACGAGCAGTACTTC.

This clonotype has ten or more counts. The rearrangement uses TRBV28 and TRBJ2-3, with 10 bases fitting TRBD2. In germline, CDR1 is MDHEN, CDR2 SYDVKM. This CDR3 spans 13 amino acids. J lost 4 bases, V lost 9 bases, and 4 bases had no gene match. The CDR3 bases are TGTGCCAGTTTACTAGCGGGGTCAGATACGCAGTATTTT. This gives the protein CASLLAGSDTQYF. Combining the CDR3 with reference TRBV28 and TRBJ2-3 gives the whole variable domain DVKVTQSSRYLVKRTGEKVFLECVQDMDHENMFWYRQDPGLGLRLIYFSYDVKMKEKGDIPEGYSVSREKKERFSLILESASTNQTSMYLCASLLAGSDTQYFGPGTRLTVL.

The rearrangement links TRBV5-6 to TRBJ1-5; tentatively, D is TRBD1 (6 bases). Germline CDR1 reads SGHDT; CDR2 reads YYEEEE. Trimming removed 2 bases from V and 5 bases from J, with 11 bases in between. The length of the CDR3 is 14 residues. For the CDR3, the DNA is TGTGCCAGCAGCTTCCAGGGGAGCGATCAGCCCCAGCATTTT. This encodes CASSFQGSDQPQHF.

The V and J genes are TRBV5-1 and TRBJ2-1, with TRBD1 matching over 7 bases. This CDR3 spans 15 amino acids. The germline CDR1 and CDR2 sequences are SGHRS and YFSETQ. Trimming at V came to 5 bases and at J to 4 bases, leaving 9 bases not matched to a gene. The CDR3, as DNA: TGCGCCAGCAGACTCGCGACAGGGCCATACAATGAGCAGTTCTTC. This sequence encodes CASRLATGPYNEQFF.

This clonotype was observed many times. The rearrangement uses TRBV28 and TRBJ2-5; 11 positions agree with TRBD2. The germline V gene has CDR1 MDHEN and CDR2 SYDVKM. With V trimmed by 6 bases and J by 4 bases, 7 bases remained unmatched. CDR3 length: 15 residues. In nucleotides, the CDR3 is TGTGCCAGCAGCCAACTACTAGCGGGGGTAGAGACCCAGTACTTC. It specifies CASSQLLAGVETQYF.

This clonotype was seen at least ten times. The V and J genes are TRBV7-6 and TRBJ2-3; D could derive from TRBD1 or TRBD2 (5 bases each). V was shortened by 1 base and J by 0 bases, with 11 bases between the two germline ends. This CDR3 has 16 amino acids. Germline CDR1 and CDR2: SGHVS and FNYEAQ. CDR3 bases: TGTGCCAGCAGCTTAGTTGTAGAGGGGAGCACAGATACGCAGTATTTT. It translates to CASSLVVEGSTDTQYF.

This clonotype was found many times. The chain employs TRBV7-2 and TRBJ2-5; either TRBD1 or TRBD2 may supply D (5 bases each). The CDR3 is 16 amino acids. V dropped 3 bases and J dropped 0 bases, with 14 bases sitting between them. The germline V gene has CDR1 SGHTA and CDR2 FQGNSA. DNA for the CDR3: TGTGCCAGCAGCTTGGGGCAGGGACCGTACCAAGAGACCCAGTACTTC. This translates into CASSLGQGPYQETQYF.

This clonotype occurred once. A much larger clone lies one base from this, so it may be a read error. The V and J genes are TRBV2 and TRBJ2-3; no reliable D call. CDR3 length equals 12 residues. CDR1 and CDR2 (germline): SNHLY, FYNNEI. Between the trimmed V and J ends, which lost 6 bases and 4 bases, there was a span of 8 bases. Here the CDR3 reads CASRVESDTQYF. In nucleotides, the CDR3 is TGTGCCAGCAGGGTGGAATCAGATACGCAGTATTTT. Supplemented by reference TRBV2 and TRBJ2-3, the full variable domain reads EPEVTQTPSHQVTQMGQEVILRCVPISNHLYFYWYRQILGQKVEFLVSFYNNEISEKSEIFDDQFSVERPDGSNFTLKIRSTKLEDSAMYFCASRVESDTQYFGPGTRLTVL.